This T cell receptor beta chain came from a study of blood T cells in healthy people across ages. The study, taken as a whole, reports: CMV status of donors was not determined, possibly confounding expanded clonotype changes. Versus aged donors, long-lived donors had higher diversity and more naive CD4+ cells.

This clonotype was recorded only once. Its specificity is not known. This may be a read error, as it is one base from a much larger clone. Sample-barcoded 5' priming and a J-beta primer mix drove a second PCR of about 6 to 12 cycles. TCRdb reanalysed the 5' RACE reads using MiXCR and keeps one entry per CDR3 protein. The sample shows approximately 800,000 distinct CDR3 sequences, around 36% of them seen only once. CDR1 is SGHTA, CDR2 FQGNSA, per germline. The CDR3 totals 15 residues. Trimming removed 5 bases from V and 4 bases from J; junction bases left unmatched: 6. Sample: blood. The rearrangement joins TRBV7-2 to TRBJ2-1; 9 bases are shared with TRBD1. This sequence originates from a man between 18 and 29 years old in good health. CDR3 sequence (DNA): TGTGCCAGCAGCCCTCAGGACAGGGGATACAATGAGCAGTTCTTC. Its translation: CASSPQDRGYNEQFF.